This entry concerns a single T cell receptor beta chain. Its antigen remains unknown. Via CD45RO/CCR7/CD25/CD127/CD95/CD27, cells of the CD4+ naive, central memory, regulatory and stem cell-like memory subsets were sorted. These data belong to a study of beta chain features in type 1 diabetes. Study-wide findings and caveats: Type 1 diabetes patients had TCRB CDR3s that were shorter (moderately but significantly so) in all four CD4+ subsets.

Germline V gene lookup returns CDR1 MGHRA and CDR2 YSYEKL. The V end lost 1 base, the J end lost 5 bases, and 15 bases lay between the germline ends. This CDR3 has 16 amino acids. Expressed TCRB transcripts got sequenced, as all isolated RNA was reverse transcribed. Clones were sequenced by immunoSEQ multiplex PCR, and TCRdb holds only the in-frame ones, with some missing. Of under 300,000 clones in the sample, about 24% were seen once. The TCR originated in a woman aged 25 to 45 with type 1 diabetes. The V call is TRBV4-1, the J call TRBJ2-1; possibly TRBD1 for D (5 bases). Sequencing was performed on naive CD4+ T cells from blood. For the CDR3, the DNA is TGCGCCAGCAGCCAAGTAGGTAGGGGATGGAACAATGAGCAGTTCTTC. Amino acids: CASSQVGRGWNNEQFF.